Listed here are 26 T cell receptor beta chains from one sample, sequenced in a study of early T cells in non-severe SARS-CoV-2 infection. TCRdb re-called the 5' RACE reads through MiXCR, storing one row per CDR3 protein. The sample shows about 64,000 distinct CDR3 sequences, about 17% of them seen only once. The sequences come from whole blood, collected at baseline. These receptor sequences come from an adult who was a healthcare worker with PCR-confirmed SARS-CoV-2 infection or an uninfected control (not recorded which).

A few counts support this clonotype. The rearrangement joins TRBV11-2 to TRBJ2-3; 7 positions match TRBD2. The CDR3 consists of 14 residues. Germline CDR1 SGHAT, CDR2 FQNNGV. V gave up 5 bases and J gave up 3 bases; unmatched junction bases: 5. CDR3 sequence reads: CASSAGTKTDTQYF. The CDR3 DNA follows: TGTGCCAGCAGCGCCGGGACTAAAACAGATACGCAGTATTTT.

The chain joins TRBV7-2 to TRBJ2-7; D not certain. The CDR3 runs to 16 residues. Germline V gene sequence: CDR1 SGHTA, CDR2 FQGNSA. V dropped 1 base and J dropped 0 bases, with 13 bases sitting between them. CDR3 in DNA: TGTGCCAGCAGCTTAGTGGCAGGCCCGAGCTCCTACGAGCAGTACTTC. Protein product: CASSLVAGPSSYEQYF.

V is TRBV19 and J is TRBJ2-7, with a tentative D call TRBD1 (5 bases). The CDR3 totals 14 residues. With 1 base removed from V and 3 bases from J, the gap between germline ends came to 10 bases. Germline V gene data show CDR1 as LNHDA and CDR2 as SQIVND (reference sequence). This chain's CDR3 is CASSIGQRYYEQYF. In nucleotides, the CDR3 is TGTGCCAGTAGTATAGGACAGCGCTACTACGAGCAGTACTTC.

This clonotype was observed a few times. CDR3 sequence reads: CASRAGTVDAGELFF. The DNA of the CDR3 is TGTGCCAGCAGAGCTGGGACAGTGGACGCCGGGGAGCTGTTTTTT. This chain connects TRBV28 to TRBJ2-2; the match to TRBD1 covers 7 bases. The V gene's germline CDR1 is MDHEN and CDR2 SYDVKM. This CDR3 spans 15 amino acids. V shed 6 bases, J shed 6 bases, and the junction held 10 bases outside the gene matches.

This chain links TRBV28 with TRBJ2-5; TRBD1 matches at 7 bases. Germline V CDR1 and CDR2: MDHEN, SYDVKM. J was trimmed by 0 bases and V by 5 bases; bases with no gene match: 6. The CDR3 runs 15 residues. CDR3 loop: CASSHETGHQETQYF. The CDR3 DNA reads TGTGCCAGCAGTCATGAGACAGGGCACCAAGAGACCCAGTACTTC.

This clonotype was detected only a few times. The CDR3 sequence: CSVATANQPQHF. The CDR3 DNA is TGCAGCGTTGCTACAGCGAATCAGCCCCAGCATTTT. This chain links TRBV29-1 with TRBJ1-5, with no clear D. Trimming cost V 4 bases and J 4 bases, with 8 bases left between them. Germline CDR1 SQVTM, CDR2 ANQGSEA. The CDR3 is made up of 12 amino acids.

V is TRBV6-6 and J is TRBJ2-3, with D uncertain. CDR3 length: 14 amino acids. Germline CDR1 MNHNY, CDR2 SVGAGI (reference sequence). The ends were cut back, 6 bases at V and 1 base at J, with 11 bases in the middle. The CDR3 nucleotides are TGTGCCAGCAGCAGGACCTCGCGCACAGATACGCAGTATTTT. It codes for CASSRTSRTDTQYF.

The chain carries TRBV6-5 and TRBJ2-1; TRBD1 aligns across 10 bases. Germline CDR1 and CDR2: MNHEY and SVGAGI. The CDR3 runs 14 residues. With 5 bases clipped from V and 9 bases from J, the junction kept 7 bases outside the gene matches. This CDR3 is CASSGQGEYSEQFF. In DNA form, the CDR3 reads TGTGCCAGCAGTGGACAGGGGGAGTATAGTGAGCAGTTCTTC.

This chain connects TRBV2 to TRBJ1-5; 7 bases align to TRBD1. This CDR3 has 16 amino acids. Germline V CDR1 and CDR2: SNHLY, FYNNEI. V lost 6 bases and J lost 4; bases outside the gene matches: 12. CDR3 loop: CASSLQGNRGNQPQHF. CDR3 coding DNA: TGTGCCAGCAGCCTTCAAGGGAACAGGGGAAATCAGCCCCAGCATTTT.

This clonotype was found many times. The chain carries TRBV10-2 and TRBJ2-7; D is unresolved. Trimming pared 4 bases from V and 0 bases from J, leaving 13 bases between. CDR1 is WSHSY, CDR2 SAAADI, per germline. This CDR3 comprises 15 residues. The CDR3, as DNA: TGCGCCAGCAGTGTACCCACTGGGCTCTCCTACGAGCAGTACTTC. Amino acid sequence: CASSVPTGLSYEQYF.

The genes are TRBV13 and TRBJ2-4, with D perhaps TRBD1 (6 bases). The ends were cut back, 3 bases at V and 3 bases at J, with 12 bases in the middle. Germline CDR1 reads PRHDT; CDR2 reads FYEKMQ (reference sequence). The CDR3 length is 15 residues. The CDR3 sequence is CASSFNRVGKNIQYF. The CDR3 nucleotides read TGTGCCAGCAGCTTCAACAGGGTTGGCAAAAACATTCAGTACTTC.

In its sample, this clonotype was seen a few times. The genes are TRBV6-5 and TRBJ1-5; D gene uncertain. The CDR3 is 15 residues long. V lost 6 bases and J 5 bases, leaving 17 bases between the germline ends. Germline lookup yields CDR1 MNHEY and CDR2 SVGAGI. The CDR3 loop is CASRPWGGLDQPQHF. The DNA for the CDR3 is TGTGCCAGCAGGCCGTGGGGAGGTCTGGATCAGCCCCAGCATTTT.

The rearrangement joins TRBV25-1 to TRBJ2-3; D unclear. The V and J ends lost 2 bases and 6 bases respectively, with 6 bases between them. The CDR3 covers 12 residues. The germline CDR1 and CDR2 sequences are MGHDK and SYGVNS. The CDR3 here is CASSEMGDTQYF. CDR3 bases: TGTGCCAGCAGTGAAATGGGGGATACGCAGTATTTT.

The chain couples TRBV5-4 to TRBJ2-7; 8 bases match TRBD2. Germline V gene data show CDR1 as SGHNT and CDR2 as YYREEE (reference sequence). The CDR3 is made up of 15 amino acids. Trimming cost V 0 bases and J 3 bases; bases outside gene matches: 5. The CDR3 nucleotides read TGTGCCAGCAGCTTGGAGGCGGGGGGAGGCTACGAGCAGTACTTC. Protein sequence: CASSLEAGGGYEQYF.

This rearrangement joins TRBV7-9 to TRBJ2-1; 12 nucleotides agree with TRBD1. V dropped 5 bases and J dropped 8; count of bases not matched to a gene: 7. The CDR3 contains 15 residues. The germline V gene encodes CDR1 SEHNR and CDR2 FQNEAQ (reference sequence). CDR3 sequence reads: CASSAPGQGAYEQFF. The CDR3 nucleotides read TGTGCCAGCAGCGCTCCGGGACAGGGGGCCTATGAGCAGTTCTTC.

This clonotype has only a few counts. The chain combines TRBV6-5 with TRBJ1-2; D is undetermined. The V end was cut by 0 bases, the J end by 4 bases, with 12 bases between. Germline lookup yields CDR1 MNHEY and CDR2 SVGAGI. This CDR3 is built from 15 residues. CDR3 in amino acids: CASSYSSGPGYGYTF. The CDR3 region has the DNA TGTGCCAGCAGTTACTCATCCGGACCAGGCTATGGCTACACCTTC.

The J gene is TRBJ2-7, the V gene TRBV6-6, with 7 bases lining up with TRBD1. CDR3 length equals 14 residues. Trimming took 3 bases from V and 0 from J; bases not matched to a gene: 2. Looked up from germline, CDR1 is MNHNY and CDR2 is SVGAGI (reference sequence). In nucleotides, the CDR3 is TGTGCCAGCAGTTATCGGGACAGCTCCTACGAGCAGTACTTC. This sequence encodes CASSYRDSSYEQYF.

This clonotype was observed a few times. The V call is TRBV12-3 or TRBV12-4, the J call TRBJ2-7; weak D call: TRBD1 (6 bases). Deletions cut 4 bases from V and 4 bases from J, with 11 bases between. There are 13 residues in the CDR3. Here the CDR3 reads CASSSQGRYEQYF. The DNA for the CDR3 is TGTGCCAGCAGTTCCCAGGGGCGGTACGAGCAGTACTTC.

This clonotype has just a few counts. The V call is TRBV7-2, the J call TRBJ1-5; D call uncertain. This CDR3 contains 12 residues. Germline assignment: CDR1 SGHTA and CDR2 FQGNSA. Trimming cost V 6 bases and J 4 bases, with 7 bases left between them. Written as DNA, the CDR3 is TGTGCCAGCAGGGCGACTAATCAGCCCCAGCATTTT. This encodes CASRATNQPQHF.

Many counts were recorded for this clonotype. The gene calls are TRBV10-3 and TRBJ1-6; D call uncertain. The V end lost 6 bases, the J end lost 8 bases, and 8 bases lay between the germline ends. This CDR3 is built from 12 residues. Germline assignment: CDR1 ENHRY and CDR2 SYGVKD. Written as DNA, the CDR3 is TGTGCCATCAGGGGAATAGATTCACCCCTCCACTTT. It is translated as CAIRGIDSPLHF.

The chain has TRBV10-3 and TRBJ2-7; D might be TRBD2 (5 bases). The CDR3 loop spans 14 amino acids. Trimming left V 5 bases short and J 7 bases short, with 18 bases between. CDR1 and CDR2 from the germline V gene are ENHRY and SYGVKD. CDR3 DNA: TGTGCCATCAGTTTCGACGGATCTCGCGGGGAGCAGTACTTC. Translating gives CAISFDGSRGEQYF.

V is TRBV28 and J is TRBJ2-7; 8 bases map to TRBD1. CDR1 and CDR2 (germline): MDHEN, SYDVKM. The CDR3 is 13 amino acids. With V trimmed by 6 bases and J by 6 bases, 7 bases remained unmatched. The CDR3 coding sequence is TGTGCCAGCAGCCCGCGGACAGGGTTCGAGCAGTACTTC. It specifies CASSPRTGFEQYF.

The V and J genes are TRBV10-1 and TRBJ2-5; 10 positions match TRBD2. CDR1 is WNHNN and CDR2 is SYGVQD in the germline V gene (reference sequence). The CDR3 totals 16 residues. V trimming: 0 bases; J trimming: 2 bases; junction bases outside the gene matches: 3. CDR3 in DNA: TGCGCCAGCAGTGAGTCGGCAGCGGGGGGGCAAGAGACCCAGTACTTC. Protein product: CASSESAAGGQETQYF.

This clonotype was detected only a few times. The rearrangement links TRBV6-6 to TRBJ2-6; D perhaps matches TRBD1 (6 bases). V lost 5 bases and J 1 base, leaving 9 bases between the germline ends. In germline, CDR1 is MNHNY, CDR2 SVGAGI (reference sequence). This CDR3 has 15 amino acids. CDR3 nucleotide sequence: TGTGCCAGCAGTCAAACAGGGTCTGGGGCCAACGTCCTGACTTTC. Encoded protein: CASSQTGSGANVLTF.

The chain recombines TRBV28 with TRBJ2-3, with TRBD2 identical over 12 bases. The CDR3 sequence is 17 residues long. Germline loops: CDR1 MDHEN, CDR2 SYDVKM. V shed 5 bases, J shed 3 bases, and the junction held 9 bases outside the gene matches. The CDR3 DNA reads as TGTGCCAGCAGTCCGTTGACTAGCGGGAGACTTACAGATACGCAGTATTTT. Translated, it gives CASSPLTSGRLTDTQYF.

CDR3 bases: TGTGCCAGCAGTCACCAGCTCCAGGGGGCTTGCACCTTC. Protein: CASSHQLQGACTF. The rearrangement joins TRBV12-3 or TRBV12-4 to TRBJ1-2, with TRBD1 identical over 8 bases. This CDR3 comprises 13 residues. After removal of 5 bases from V and 13 bases from J, the junction contained 12 bases not matched to a gene.